This TCR beta chain was sequenced during a study of blood T cell repertoires in COVID-19. Study context: PBMCs, B-cell-depleted T cells, or T cells were the source of the cDNA or gDNA that made up the material.

The age range of participants was 18 to 89 years, with residence in under 30 US areas. Here immunoSEQ multiplex PCR was the method, and the copy in TCRdb shows in-frame clones only, minus some. This table holds a few hundred thousand clones, about nine tenths found once. V lost 1 base and J lost 5; bases outside the gene matches: 7. There are 17 residues in the CDR3. Germline-derived CDR1 and CDR2 are SGDLS and YYNGEE. This chain uses TRBV9 with TRBJ1-6; the match to TRBD1 covers 9 bases. This receptor was obtained from a human donor in a cohort exposed to, infected with or recovered from COVID-19 (not recorded which). The donor label of this sample is uncertain. Sequencing input: PBMCs or T cells enriched from blood (not recorded which). DNA for the CDR3: TGTGCCAGCAGCGTAAGGCCTCGACAGGGGGATAATTCACCCCTCCACTTT. This codes for CASSVRPRQGDNSPLHF.